What follows is one T cell receptor beta chain and its context. Its antigen is still unknown. Germline and junction disagree at one end, which may indicate a read error. The data were obtained in a study of cytomegalovirus exposure and HLA in healthy donors. Study in general: Earlier results showed 90 million to 120 million unique TCR beta sequences derived from some 190 million T cells.

Notes on the study in general: In vitro experiments confirmed that a few CMV-associated chains were specific for CMV antigens. With high specificity and sensitivity, the classifier reportedly diagnosed cytomegalovirus status.

This CDR3 is 14 amino acids long. Germline CDR1 reads SGHTS; CDR2 reads YDEGEE. This PCR relied on a set of 60 Vbeta primers and 13 Jbeta primers. TCRdb's table, derived via immunoSEQ multiplex PCR, lists solely in-frame clones and lacks some. The table records 200,000 to 250,000 clones, about three quarters of them present only once. Sequencing used PBMCs. V gene TRBV5-8 combines with J gene TRBJ2-2; a weak D match, TRBD2 (5 bases). The sequence was obtained from a man aged 35 to 55 in good health and CMV-seronegative. The CDR3 DNA follows: TGTGCCAGCAGCTTGTACGGGAACGCCGGGGAGCTGTTTTTT. Protein product: CASSLYGNAGELFF.